The 3 T cell receptor beta chains in this list originate from one sample, sequenced in a study of OX40 agonist ivuxolimab in advanced cancers. Profiled with immunoSEQ multiplex PCR; TCRdb holds only in-frame clones, not every one. Of 80,000 or so clones listed, around 85% are singletons. This specimen consisted of CD4+ or CD8+ T cells sorted from blood, obtained in a trial of the OX40 agonist ivuxolimab. The receptor source for this set is an adult with an advanced solid tumor such as melanoma, head and neck, liver or kidney cancer.

This chain connects TRBV5-8 to TRBJ2-2, with TRBD1 identical over 10 bases. The V and J ends lost 5 bases and 2 bases, in that order; junction bases with no gene match: 9. The CDR3 runs 17 residues. Looked up from germline, CDR1 is SGHTS and CDR2 is YDEGEE. This CDR3 reads CASRRLRDRGNTGELFF. The CDR3 nucleotides read TGTGCCAGCAGAAGGTTGAGGGACAGGGGTAACACCGGGGAGCTGTTTTTT.

The chain carries TRBV5-4 and TRBJ2-1, with 9 bases identical to TRBD1. CDR3 size: 15 residues. The junction had 8 bases not matched to a gene; V was cut back by 4 bases and J by 6 bases. Germline lookup yields CDR1 SGHNT and CDR2 YYREEE (reference sequence). CDR3 loop: CASSLPQGAGNEQFF. For the CDR3, the DNA is TGTGCCAGCAGCCTACCACAGGGGGCGGGCAATGAGCAGTTCTTC.

The chain links TRBV2 to TRBJ1-3; D not certain. The CDR3 consists of 15 residues. Germline V CDR1 and CDR2: SNHLY, FYNNEI. V was clipped by 4 bases and J by 2 bases, with 12 bases between them. In DNA, the CDR3 is TGTGCCAGCAGTGCCGGTGGGAGCGCTGGAAACACCATATATTTT. Translation gives CASSAGGSAGNTIYF.